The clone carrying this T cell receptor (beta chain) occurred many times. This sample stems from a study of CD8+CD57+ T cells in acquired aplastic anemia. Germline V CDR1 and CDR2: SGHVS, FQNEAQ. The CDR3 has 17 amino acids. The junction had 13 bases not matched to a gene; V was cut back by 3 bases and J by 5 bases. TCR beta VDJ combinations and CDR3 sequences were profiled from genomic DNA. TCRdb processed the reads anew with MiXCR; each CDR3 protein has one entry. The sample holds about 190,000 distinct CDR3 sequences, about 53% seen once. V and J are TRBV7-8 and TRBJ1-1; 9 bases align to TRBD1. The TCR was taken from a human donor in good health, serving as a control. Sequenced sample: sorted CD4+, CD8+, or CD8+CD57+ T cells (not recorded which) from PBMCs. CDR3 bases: TGTGCCAGCAGCTTGACTCCGGGACAGGGCTGGGGGACTGAAGCTTTCTTT. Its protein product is CASSLTPGQGWGTEAFF.